Each of the 24 T cell receptor beta chains below was sequenced from the same sample in a study of T cells in women clearing cervical HPV infection. Some clones are missing from TCRdb's copy, which holds only in-frame ones; the method was immunoSEQ multiplex PCR. The sample totals approximately 17,000 clones. The sequenced sample consisted of blood buffy coat. The receptors were gathered from a woman between 18 and 70 years old with a cervical HPV16 infection that either progressed to CIN3+ or cleared (not recorded which).

As concerns this clone: The CDR3 goes on 3 residues after the read ends, and that part is filled in from the germline J gene. The chain uses TRBV5-1 and TRBJ1-2, with D perhaps matching TRBD1 (6 bases). Deletions cut 4 bases from V and 4 bases from J, with 14 bases between. The CDR3 length is 14 residues. The germline V gene has CDR1 SGHRS and CDR2 YFSETQ. The CDR3 protein is CASSPRTEAYGYTF. The sequenced part of the CDR3 DNA is TGCGCCAGCAGCCCACGGACAGAAGCCTATGGC.

A note on this clone: With the read ending 3 residues before the CDR3 end, the germline J gene is used to fill in that end. This chain links TRBV28 with TRBJ2-3; no clear D. The length of the CDR3 is 14 residues. V was cut by 5 bases and J by 7 bases, with 16 bases left in between. The V gene's germline CDR1 is MDHEN and CDR2 SYDVKM. CDR3 residues: CASSPHRFAHTQYF. The sequenced part of the CDR3 DNA is TGTGCCAGCAGTCCCCACCGGTTTGCGCATACG.

CDR3 in amino acids: CASSLGTPNSPLHF. The covered CDR3 bases are TGTGCCAGCAGCTTAGGGACACCGAATTCACCC. The rearrangement uses TRBV9 and TRBJ1-6; a possible D gene is TRBD1 (6 bases). Read coverage stops 3 residues before the CDR3 terminus; the germline J gene supplies the remainder. This CDR3 has 14 amino acids. Trimming cost V 4 bases and J 7 bases, with 12 bases left between them. The germline V gene encodes CDR1 SGDLS and CDR2 YYNGEE.

Points on this clone: The read ends 3 residues early relative to the CDR3; the germline J gene fills the gap. The rearrangement links TRBV2 to TRBJ2-3, with 7 bases that match TRBD2. The CDR3 is 19 amino acids. The V gene's germline CDR1 is SNHLY and CDR2 FYNNEI. Unmatched junction bases numbered 19, after V lost 5 bases and J lost 2 bases. CDR3 sequence reads: CASSHGAWALGGNTDTQYF. The sequenced part of the CDR3 DNA is TGTGCCAGCAGTCATGGGGCCTGGGCACTCGGGGGGAACACAGATACG.

In the case of this clone: Read data end 3 residues before the CDR3 end; the end is taken from the germline J gene. The V call is TRBV5-1, the J call TRBJ1-6, with D possibly matching TRBD1 (5 bases). The CDR3 consists of 14 residues. Trimming shortened V by 3 bases and J by 9 bases, and 13 bases separated the two germline ends. From germline, CDR1 is SGHRS and CDR2 YFSETQ. Incomplete CDR3 DNA: TGCGCCAGCAGCTCTGACAGAGTAGCTTCACCC. It codes for CASSSDRVASP. The complete CDR3 reads CASSSDRVASPLHF. Complete variable domain (other parts from reference TRBV5-1 and TRBJ1-6): KAGVTQTPRYLIKTRGQQVTLSCSPISGHRSVSWYQQTPGQGLQFLFEYFSETQRNKGNFPGRFSGRQFSNSRSEMNVSTLELGDSALYLCASSSDRVASPLHFGNGTRLTVT.

A word on this clone: The CDR3 end lies 3 residues beyond the end of the read and is filled in from the germline J gene. The chain joins TRBV12-5 to TRBJ1-1; the match to TRBD1 covers 8 bases. CDR3 length: 12 amino acids. Germline assignment: CDR1 LGHNT and CDR2 FRNRAP. V shed 5 bases, J shed 7 bases, and the junction held 3 bases outside the gene matches. CDR3 amino acids: CASGQGASEAFF. Partial CDR3 DNA: TGTGCTAGTGGTCAGGGGGCGAGTGAA.

On this clone: The read terminates 3 residues ahead of where the CDR3 ends, so the germline J gene completes it. This rearrangement joins TRBV19 to TRBJ1-5; perhaps TRBD1 as D (5 bases). The CDR3 is made up of 12 amino acids. Germline assignment: CDR1 LNHDA and CDR2 SQIVND (reference sequence). The ends were cut back, 5 bases at V and 7 bases at J, with 9 bases in the middle. CDR3 amino acids: CASSGREQPQHF. The DNA read from the CDR3 is TGTGCCAGTAGTGGCAGGGAACAGCCC.

With regard to this clone: Read coverage stops 3 residues before the CDR3 terminus; the germline J gene supplies the remainder. This chain connects TRBV20-1 to TRBJ2-5; the match to TRBD2 covers 8 bases. V lost 5 bases and J lost 0; bases outside the gene matches: 8. This CDR3 is 15 amino acids long. CDR1 is DFQATT, CDR2 SNEGSKA, per germline (reference sequence). The CDR3 bases that were read are TGCAGTGCTCAACCCGGGGGGGCCTACCAAGAGACC. Encoded protein: CSAQPGGAYQET. The full CDR3 protein is CSAQPGGAYQETQYF.

Remarks on this clone: The observed sequence ends 3 residues before the CDR3 terminus, with the missing tail filled in from the germline J gene. The V and J genes are TRBV7-9 and TRBJ2-5; the D gene is possibly TRBD2 (5 bases). The length of the CDR3 is 14 residues. Trimming left V 2 bases short and J 1 base short, with 8 bases between. Germline CDR1 SEHNR, CDR2 FQNEAQ (reference sequence). This CDR3 is CASSLSGVQETQYF. The CDR3 bases that were read are TGTGCCAGCAGCTTATCCGGGGTCCAAGAGACC.

Comment on this clone: The DNA ends 3 residues before the CDR3 does, and the rest of the CDR3 is filled in from the germline J gene. The V and J genes are TRBV12-3 or TRBV12-4 and TRBJ2-5; TRBD1 matches at 8 bases. V lost 4 bases and J lost 4; bases outside the gene matches: 14. CDR3 length: 17 amino acids. CDR3 in amino acids: CASSYSSEQGVRETQYF. The part of the CDR3 DNA that was read is TGTGCCAGCAGTTACTCCTCCGAACAGGGGGTACGAGAGACC.

Comment on this clone: The read stops 3 residues short of the end of the CDR3; the missing end is completed from the germline J gene. The chain couples TRBV10-3 to TRBJ2-7; perhaps TRBD2 as D (6 bases). V lost 6 bases, J lost 0 bases, and 12 bases lay in between. The CDR3 consists of 14 residues. The germline V gene has CDR1 ENHRY and CDR2 SYGVKD. The CDR3 DNA, read in part, is TGTGCCATCAGCAGACTAGAGAGCTCCTACGAG. Encoded protein: CAISRLESSYE. The entire CDR3 sequence reads CAISRLESSYEQYF.

About this clone itself: Read sequence stops 3 residues before the CDR3 end, and the germline J gene provides the missing end. The chain employs TRBV9 and TRBJ2-7; TRBD2 matches 8 bases. Losses at the gene ends were 2 bases for V and 0 bases for J; bases not matched to a gene: 4. The CDR3 has 15 amino acids. The germline gives CDR1 SGDLS, CDR2 YYNGEE. CDR3 in amino acids: CASSVLAGSSYEQYF. CDR3 DNA (partial): TGTGCCAGCAGCGTTCTAGCGGGTAGCTCCTACGAG.

Note on this clone: The observed sequence ends 3 residues before the CDR3 terminus, with the missing tail filled in from the germline J gene. V is TRBV5-6 and J is TRBJ2-3; D is ambiguous. The V and J ends lost 0 bases and 1 base respectively, with 6 bases between them. The CDR3 has 14 amino acids. Germline-derived CDR1 and CDR2 are SGHDT and YYEEEE. The CDR3 DNA, read in part, is TGTGCCAGCAGCTTGGCCGCAGGCACAGATACG. This encodes CASSLAAGTDT. From start to end, the CDR3 is CASSLAAGTDTQYF.

As regards this clone: Read data end 3 residues before the CDR3 end; the end is taken from the germline J gene. This chain joins TRBV19 and TRBJ2-1, with D hard to call. Trimming stripped 6 bases from V and 3 bases from J, with 12 bases between. The CDR3 is 14 residues long. Germline V lookup: CDR1 LNHDA, CDR2 SQIVND (reference sequence). The covered CDR3 bases are TGTGCCAGTAGGGCTTACCCCAGCTACAATGAG. The encoded protein is CASRAYPSYNE. In full, the CDR3 is CASRAYPSYNEQFF.

Comments on this clone: The read gets to within 3 residues of the CDR3 end, and the germline J gene fills in the rest. This chain links TRBV28 with TRBJ1-4; 8 bases agree with TRBD1. V was clipped by 1 base and J by 7 bases; unmatched bases: 2. The CDR3 spans 14 residues. Germline lookup yields CDR1 MDHEN and CDR2 SYDVKM. Here the CDR3 reads CASSLYRGGEKLFF. The part of the CDR3 DNA that was read is TGTGCCAGCAGTTTATACAGGGGGGGTGAAAAA.

Turning to this clone: The CDR3 end lies 3 residues beyond the end of the read and is filled in from the germline J gene. This chain joins TRBV10-2 and TRBJ2-5; 7 nucleotides line up with TRBD1. The germline gives CDR1 WSHSY, CDR2 SAAADI. The trim removed 6 bases at V and 3 bases at J, leaving 4 bases unmatched. The CDR3 is 13 amino acids. The CDR3 bases that were read are TGCGCCAGCAGCATCGACAGGGAAGAGACC. Residues: CASSIDREET. The whole CDR3 region reads CASSIDREETQYF.

Note on this clone: The read terminates 3 residues ahead of where the CDR3 ends, so the germline J gene completes it. This chain uses TRBV18 with TRBJ2-5; D gene uncertain. V was clipped by 1 base and J by 4 bases, with 10 bases between them. Germline lookup yields CDR1 KGHSH and CDR2 LQKENI. The CDR3 sequence is 14 residues long. The sequenced CDR3 bases are TGTGCCAGCTCACCACGGCAGGCTGCAGAGACC. Encoded protein: CASSPRQAAET. The CDR3 reads in full as CASSPRQAAETQYF.

Regarding this clone: The read ends 3 residues shy of where the CDR3 ends; the end is completed using the germline J gene. J is TRBJ2-7 and V is TRBV28; TRBD1 agrees at 10 bases. The CDR3 spans 15 residues. With V trimmed by 7 bases and J by 6 bases, 12 bases remained unmatched. Germline V gene lookup returns CDR1 MDHEN and CDR2 SYDVKM. CDR3 in amino acids: CASTKRETGGAEQYF. Incomplete CDR3 DNA: TGTGCCAGCACCAAGCGAGAGACAGGGGGCGCCGAG.

Remarks on this clone: The read terminates 3 residues before the CDR3 end, so the remaining end is supplied by the germline J gene. This chain uses TRBV5-4 with TRBJ2-3; 8 bases agree with TRBD2. This CDR3 has 14 amino acids. Germline-derived CDR1 and CDR2 are SGHNT and YYREEE (reference sequence). Trimming took 0 bases from V and 7 from J; bases not matched to a gene: 4. Partial CDR3 DNA: TGTGCCAGCAGCTTGGCGGGGGGGGTAAATACG. This translates into CASSLAGGVNT. The entire CDR3 protein is CASSLAGGVNTQYF.

A word on this clone: The missing CDR3 end, 3 residues past where the read stops, is filled in from the germline J gene. The chain is built from TRBV4-1 and TRBJ1-2, with unresolved D. This CDR3 has 12 residues. CDR1 is MGHRA and CDR2 is YSYEKL in the germline V gene. CDR3 DNA, as far as it was read: TGCGCCAGCAGCCAAGATATGGCTCAC. This sequence encodes CASSQDMAH. The whole CDR3 sequence reads CASSQDMAHYTF.

Remarks on this clone: From the germline J gene comes the end of the CDR3, since the read stops 3 residues before it. This sequence joins TRBV2 and TRBJ2-7; tentative D call: TRBD1 (6 bases). The V end lost 6 bases, the J end lost 6 bases, and 18 bases lay between the germline ends. Per the germline V gene, CDR1 is SNHLY and CDR2 is FYNNEI. The CDR3 is 14 residues long. This CDR3 reads CASRNSGQRGEQYF. The CDR3 bases that were read are TGTGCCAGCAGGAACTCAGGACAGCGCGGCGAG. Together with reference TRBV2 and TRBJ2-7, the CDR3 gives the full variable domain: EPEVTQTPSHQVTQMGQEVILRCVPISNHLYFYWYRQILGQKVEFLVSFYNNEISEKSEIFDDQFSVERPDGSNFTLKIRSTKLEDSAMYFCASRNSGQRGEQYFGPGTRLTVT.

As to this clone: With the read ending 3 residues before the CDR3 end, the germline J gene is used to fill in that end. The rearrangement links TRBV7-9 to TRBJ2-7; 13 nucleotides line up with TRBD2. J gave up 6 bases and V 5 bases, and 7 bases lay outside the gene matches. The CDR3 is 15 residues long. Germline CDR1 reads SEHNR; CDR2 reads FQNEAQ (reference sequence). CDR3 loop: CASSDGLAGASEQYF. The part of the CDR3 DNA that was read is TGTGCCAGCAGCGACGGACTAGCGGGAGCGTCCGAG. The entire variable domain, with the rest obtained from reference TRBV7-9 and TRBJ2-7, is as follows: DTGVSQNPRHKITKRGQNVTFRCDPISEHNRLYWYRQTLGQGPEFLTYFQNEAQLEKSRLLSDRFSAERPKGSFSTLEIQRTEQGDSAMYLCASSDGLAGASEQYFGPGTRLTVT.

Concerning this clone: The CDR3 goes on 3 residues after the read ends, and that part is filled in from the germline J gene. The chain couples TRBV3-1 (or the pseudogene TRBV3-2) to TRBJ2-7; D possibly corresponds to TRBD1 (5 bases). This CDR3 contains 13 residues. Trimming took 2 bases from V and 3 from J, leaving 8 bases between them. CDR1 is LGHDT, CDR2 YNNKEL, per germline (reference sequence). CDR3 in amino acids: CASSQYQGYEQYF. Incomplete CDR3 DNA: TGTGCCAGCAGCCAATACCAGGGCTACGAG.

Of note for this clone: The read ends 3 residues shy of where the CDR3 ends; the end is completed using the germline J gene. This chain uses TRBV20-1 with TRBJ1-1; 9 bases are a match to TRBD1. The junction had 11 bases not matched to a gene; V was cut back by 5 bases and J by 4 bases. The CDR3 totals 15 residues. Looked up from germline, CDR1 is DFQATT and CDR2 is SNEGSKA (reference sequence). The sequenced CDR3 bases are TGCAGTGCTTATACAGGGGGCGAAGTCGGCACTGAA. It encodes CSAYTGGEVGTE. The full CDR3 sequence reads CSAYTGGEVGTEAFF.